This T cell receptor (beta chain) originates from a study of tumor and adjacent non-tumor tissue in lung cancer. Study overall: Histology: under 15 adenocarcinoma, 2 squamous cell carcinoma, 1 small cell lung cancer. Findings of the study overall: Top 100 clones took a larger repertoire share in normal lung. TCR diversity was significantly greater in tumor than normal lung tissue. Patients with more diverse tumor TCRs had worse survival.

Trimming pared 6 bases from V and 5 bases from J, leaving 19 bases between. The V gene's germline CDR1 is MNHNS and CDR2 SASEGT. This CDR3 spans 15 amino acids. The library came from three nested PCR rounds adapted from ARM-PCR protocols. Each CDR3 protein is one row after TCRdb ran MiXCR on the multiplex PCR reads. The data hold some 80,000 distinct CDR3 sequences, with about four fifths observed a single time. The template was RNA from unsorted bulk tissue. Distant lung tissue was collected more than 3 cm away from the tumor edge. To note about this clonotype: Its antigen is not known. Without the conserved terminal phenylalanine or tryptophan, this CDR3 likely stems from a read error.

What was sequenced was distant non-tumor lung tissue. The source of this sequence is a man aged 55 to 69 with non-small cell lung cancer. This chain links TRBV6-1 with TRBJ1-1; tentatively, D is TRBD1 (6 bases). CDR3 coding DNA: TGTGCCAGCAGCGAGGGGCCGGGGGCCGGAACTGAAGCTTTCCTT. Protein product: CASSEGPGAGTEAFL.